This T cell receptor beta chain comes out of a study of control samples from healthy donors and cancer patients. The V segment lost 3 bases and the J segment 3 bases; nucleotides outside the gene matches: 1. Germline CDR1 and CDR2: SGHAT and FQDESV (reference sequence). This CDR3 is 14 amino acids long. Repertoires were generated with immunoSEQ multiplex PCR, while TCRdb's copy carries only in-frame clones and drops some. The table lists roughly 130,000 clones, around nine tenths of them singletons. The sequencing input was blood. This chain connects TRBV11-1 to TRBJ2-1; 8 bases map to TRBD2. The source of this sequence is a man aged 45 to 65 in good health. CDR3 bases: TGTGCCAGCAGCTTTCGGGGGGGCTACAATGAGCAGTTCTTC. This codes for CASSFRGGYNEQFF.